This T cell receptor (beta chain) originates from a study of blood T cell repertoires in COVID-19 (dated by TCRdb to about 2020). In the study overall: Samples from collaborators originated in the United States, Italy and Spain and spanned both the acute and convalescent phases of COVID-19. Where available, HLA class I and class II types were obtained from metadata supplied by the sample provider rather than from assay-based typing. The dataset comprised deeply sampled blood TCRbeta repertoires from subjects exposed to, actively infected with, or recovered from COVID-19. The samples were drawn from the first 160 participants of the ongoing ImmuneRACE study and from 1,254 subjects provided by 6 global collaborators. Nearly every sample came with metadata listing a de-identified subject ID, COVID-19 status, age in years and sex. A freely available public database, intended as a resource for researchers studying the immune response to SARS-CoV-2, is where the repertoires were released. The material from the prospective study consisted of cDNA or gDNA derived from T cells, B-cell-depleted T cells, or PBMCs. Here is what the overall study found, with its caveats: How much clinical and demographic metadata was included differed by source and by participant, and the metadata was provided uncurated.

TCRbeta CDR3 regions were amplified from genomic DNA by means of the immunoSEQ Assay, a bias-controlled multiplex PCR. As for the original processing: The number of nucleated cells in each sample was estimated by amplification of reference gene primers within the assay. To quantify the absolute abundance of each unique TCRbeta CDR3 rearrangement, sequence reads were collapsed and filtered. For each sample, productive Simpson clonality was calculated by taking the square root of Simpson's diversity index across productive rearrangements. The source is immuneACCESS, and TCRdb retained only in-frame sequences with V and J called. Part of the clones is not carried over; for the studies checked, unresolved V genes explain less than half of this, and the remainder is unexplained. Clone size and V and J calls were adopted from that table, with D and trimming inferred from the DNA. Within this sample are roughly 190,000 clones, with under 90% of them counted one time only. Jointly, the top ten make up around 20% of the sample.

The CDR3, from cysteine to phenylalanine, totals 16 residues. The read is trimmed to its CDR3 DNA, 48 bases read in frame from base 1. About this clone itself: Its specific antigen is unknown. No much larger clone exists at a distance of one base, and base qualities are not known.

Each collaborating institution followed its own protocols to collect whole blood in K2EDTA tubes. Collaborator samples were shipped for TCRbeta analysis as frozen whole blood, isolated PBMCs, or DNA extracted from either sample type. The receptor comes from a human donor in a cohort sampled during active COVID-19. Sequences were obtained from peripheral blood. The chain employs TRBV21-1 and TRBJ2-1; the table's D call, TRBD2, has no DNA check behind it. TRBV21-1 is listed as a pseudogene. This receptor has the CDR3 CASSKWRDYRFDEQFF. The sequenced DNA: TGTGCCAGCAGCAAATGGCGGGACTATAGATTCGATGAGCAGTTCTTC.